This passage covers 9 T cell receptor beta chains from one sample sequenced in a study of OX40 agonist ivuxolimab in advanced cancers. Clones were sequenced by immunoSEQ multiplex PCR, and TCRdb holds only the in-frame ones, with some missing. This sample has tens of thousands of clones, with approximately 79% found just once. The specimen comprised CD4+ or CD8+ T cells sorted from blood, sampled in a trial of the OX40 agonist ivuxolimab. The receptors come from an adult with an advanced solid tumor such as melanoma, head and neck, liver or kidney cancer.

V and J are TRBV5-1 and TRBJ2-5; D might be TRBD1 (5 bases). The V end was cut by 0 bases, the J end by 1 base, with 7 bases between. This CDR3 is 14 amino acids long. Germline V gene lookup returns CDR1 SGHRS and CDR2 YFSETQ. The DNA for the CDR3 is TGCGCCAGCAGCTTGGAGACAGCCCAAGAGACCCAGTACTTC. It yields the protein CASSLETAQETQYF.

In its sample, this clone was seen once. The gene calls are TRBV6-5 and TRBJ1-2; D is ambiguous. V was trimmed by 4 bases and J by 7 bases, leaving 10 bases between them. The germline V gene encodes CDR1 MNHEY and CDR2 SVGAGI. The CDR3 has 12 amino acids. The CDR3 DNA reads TGTGCCAGCAGTTTTGCCCCCGTTGGCTACACCTTC. It specifies CASSFAPVGYTF.

This clone came up a few times. The J gene is TRBJ2-7, the V gene TRBV9; 11 nucleotides line up with TRBD2. The CDR3 spans 15 residues. Trimming at V came to 1 base and at J to 7 bases, leaving 7 bases not matched to a gene. Germline V gives CDR1 SGDLS, CDR2 YYNGEE. CDR3 nucleotides: TGTGCCAGCAGCGTACGCCTAGCGGGAGGAATGGAGCAGTACTTC. Translating gives CASSVRLAGGMEQYF.

The rearrangement joins TRBV19 to TRBJ2-6, with D possibly TRBD1 on 6 matching bases. Trimming removed 9 bases from V and 0 bases from J, with 15 bases in between. This CDR3 spans 16 amino acids. Germline CDR1 and CDR2: LNHDA and SQIVND (reference sequence). The CDR3 DNA sequence: TGTGCCAGCCTACAGGGTTGGAACTCTGGGGCCAACGTCCTGACTTTC. It specifies CASLQGWNSGANVLTF. The full variable domain, in which reference TRBV19 and TRBJ2-6 provide the parts outside the CDR3, is DGGITQSPKYLFRKEGQNVTLSCEQNLNHDAMYWYRQDPGQGLRLIYYSQIVNDFQKGDIAEGYSVSREKKESFPLTVTSAQKNPTAFYLCASLQGWNSGANVLTFGAGSRLTVL.

This rearrangement joins TRBV28 to TRBJ2-3; TRBD2 matches at 8 bases. Trimming at V came to 1 base and at J to 1 base, leaving 7 bases not matched to a gene. Germline V CDR1 and CDR2: MDHEN, SYDVKM. This CDR3 is built from 17 residues. CDR3 nucleotide sequence: TGTGCCAGCAGTTTATATACCTCAGCGGGGGGCACAGATACGCAGTATTTT. As protein: CASSLYTSAGGTDTQYF.

This clone was counted once. This chain joins TRBV15 and TRBJ1-4, with no clear D. Germline CDR1 reads LNHNV; CDR2 reads YYDKDF (reference sequence). V was pared by 0 bases and J by 5 bases, with 10 bases between. The CDR3 covers 15 residues. CDR3 in amino acids: CATSRDRRRNEKLFF. The CDR3 DNA sequence: TGTGCCACCAGCAGAGATCGGCGGAGGAATGAAAAACTGTTTTTT.

The chain combines TRBV28 with TRBJ2-1; D tentatively fits TRBD1 or TRBD2 (6 bases each). V was pared by 5 bases and J by 15 bases, with 17 bases between. There are 12 residues in the CDR3. CDR1 and CDR2 (germline): MDHEN, SYDVKM. CDR3 sequence: CASSIVGGIGFF. CDR3 coding DNA: TGTGCCAGCAGTATCGTAGGGGGGATTGGGTTCTTC.

The chain carries TRBV9 and TRBJ2-5; 11 bases match TRBD2. This CDR3 region has 16 residues. Germline loops: CDR1 SGDLS, CDR2 YYNGEE. V was pared by 2 bases and J by 9 bases, with 12 bases of the junction left unmatched. The CDR3 region has the DNA TGTGCCAGCAGCGTCGACCCGACTAGCGGGAAAAGGGCCCAGTACTTC. Translating it yields CASSVDPTSGKRAQYF. Variable domain in full (rest from reference TRBV9 and TRBJ2-5): DSGVTQTPKHLITATGQRVTLRCSPRSGDLSVYWYQQSLDQGLQFLIQYYNGEERAKGNILERFSAQQFPDLHSELNLSSLELGDSALYFCASSVDPTSGKRAQYFGPGTRLLVL.

The chain employs TRBV25-1 and TRBJ1-4, with D maybe TRBD1 (5 bases). There are 16 residues in the CDR3. The V gene's germline CDR1 is MGHDK and CDR2 SYGVNS. V lost 0 bases to trimming and J lost 11 bases, with 19 bases between them. The CDR3 sequence: CASSEYGTHGAGKLFF. CDR3 coding DNA: TGTGCCAGCAGTGAATACGGGACCCACGGGGCCGGGAAACTGTTTTTT.